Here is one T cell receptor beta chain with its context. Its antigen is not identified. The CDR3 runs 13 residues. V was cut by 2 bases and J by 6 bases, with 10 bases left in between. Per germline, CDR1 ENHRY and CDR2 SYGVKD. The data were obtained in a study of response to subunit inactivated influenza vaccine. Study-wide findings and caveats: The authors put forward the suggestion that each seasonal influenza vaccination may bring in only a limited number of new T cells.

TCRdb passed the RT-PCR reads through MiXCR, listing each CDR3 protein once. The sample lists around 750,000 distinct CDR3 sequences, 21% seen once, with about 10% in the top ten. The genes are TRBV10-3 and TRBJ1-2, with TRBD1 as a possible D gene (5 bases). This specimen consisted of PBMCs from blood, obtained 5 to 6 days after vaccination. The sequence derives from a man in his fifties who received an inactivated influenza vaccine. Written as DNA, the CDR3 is TGTGCCATCAGTGAGCGACAGCTGGATGGCTACACCTTC. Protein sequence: CAISERQLDGYTF.